This passage covers 22 T cell receptor beta chains from one sample sequenced in a study of human T cells and chemical hapten exposure. MiXCR, applied by TCRdb to the RACE reads, yields one record per CDR3 protein. There are 65,000 or so distinct CDR3 sequences in the sample; about 6% occur only once, and 3% to 3.5% lies in the top ten. The time point here: healthy volunteer bleed at 6 weeks. RNA extraction used unfractionated whole blood as the source of total RNA. Specimen: whole blood. These receptors all stem from a female donor in good health. Some clones in this sample may be carry-over from other donors' samples.

This clonotype occurred a few times. The V gene is TRBV11-2, the J gene TRBJ2-5; 11 bases line up with TRBD2. This CDR3 contains 16 residues. V lost 2 bases to trimming and J lost 5 bases; unmatched junction nucleotides: 7. The V gene's germline CDR1 is SGHAT and CDR2 FQNNGV. The CDR3 DNA reads as TGTGCCAGCAGCTTAATAGCGGGAGGGCCGGGGGAGACCCAGTACTTC. This codes for CASSLIAGGPGETQYF.

This clonotype was recorded many times. The V and J genes are TRBV12-3 or TRBV12-4 and TRBJ1-6; D gene unclear. Trimming removed 6 bases from V and 8 bases from J, with 14 bases in between. There are 14 residues in the CDR3. The CDR3 is CASSLSLFDSPLHF. In DNA form, the CDR3 reads TGTGCCAGCAGCCTCAGTCTTTTTGATTCACCCCTCCACTTT.

This clonotype was picked up many times. The chain couples TRBV20-1 to TRBJ2-5; 7 bases agree with TRBD2. J lost 5 bases, V lost 0 bases, and 9 bases had no gene match. Germline-derived CDR1 and CDR2 are DFQATT and SNEGSKA (reference sequence). The length of the CDR3 is 15 residues. The CDR3 reads CSARDWGGASETQYF. The DNA of the CDR3 is TGCAGTGCTAGAGATTGGGGGGGAGCCTCGGAGACCCAGTACTTC.

V and J are TRBV5-1 and TRBJ2-1; 16 bases agree with TRBD2. Looked up from germline, CDR1 is SGHRS and CDR2 is YFSETQ. The CDR3 spans 19 residues. V was clipped by 4 bases and J by 3 bases; unmatched bases: 10. The CDR3 DNA reads TGCGCCAGCAGCCCGGGACTAGCGGGAGGGCCTATTAACTACAATGAGCAGTTCTTC. The encoded protein is CASSPGLAGGPINYNEQFF.

This clonotype came up many times. V gene TRBV10-3 combines with J gene TRBJ2-4; 7 bases line up with TRBD1. V was clipped by 3 bases and J by 7 bases; unmatched bases: 6. The CDR3 totals 14 residues. The germline gives CDR1 ENHRY, CDR2 SYGVKD. The chain's CDR3 is CAISDRDSANIQYF. In nucleotides, the CDR3 is TGTGCCATCAGTGATAGGGACAGTGCGAACATTCAGTACTTC.

The V gene is TRBV15, the J gene TRBJ2-1, with 9 nucleotides matching TRBD1. The CDR3 contains 16 residues. Trimming at V came to 0 bases and at J to 9 bases, leaving 9 bases not matched to a gene. Germline V gene lookup returns CDR1 LNHNV and CDR2 YYDKDF (reference sequence). CDR3 sequence reads: CATSRDPDRGRSEQFF. In DNA form, the CDR3 reads TGTGCCACCAGCAGAGATCCGGACAGGGGAAGGAGTGAGCAGTTCTTC.

This clonotype was counted many times. J is TRBJ1-1 and V is TRBV7-2; D ambiguous. The CDR3 has 15 amino acids. Germline loops: CDR1 SGHTA, CDR2 FQGNSA. Trimming removed 0 bases from V and 0 bases from J, with 8 bases in between. The chain's CDR3 is CASSLAVGLNTEAFF. CDR3 bases: TGTGCCAGCAGCTTAGCAGTCGGATTGAACACTGAAGCTTTCTTT.

This clonotype was counted ten times or more. V is TRBV21-1 and J is TRBJ1-3. TRBV21-1 is assigned pseudogene status. This CDR3 has 15 amino acids. CDR3 residues: CASSKVGISGNTIYF. The CDR3 region has the DNA TGTGCCAGCAGCAAAGTCGGAATCTCTGGAAACACCATATATTTT.

This clonotype was counted ten times or more. The chain joins TRBV6-5 to TRBJ1-6; weak D call: TRBD1 (6 bases). There are 15 residues in the CDR3. Germline-derived CDR1 and CDR2 are MNHEY and SVGAGI. Trimming took off 9 bases at V and 6 bases at J, with 18 bases between the two ends. In DNA, the CDR3 is TGTGCCAGTTCAAGGGGGGGGGCGGGTAATTCACCCCTCCACTTT. It is translated as CASSRGGAGNSPLHF.

This clonotype was counted at least ten times. The genes are TRBV29-1 and TRBJ2-7; 7 bases are a match to TRBD2. The germline CDR1 and CDR2 sequences are SQVTM and ANQGSEA. V was pared by 4 bases and J by 2 bases, with 8 bases of the junction left unmatched. The CDR3 contains 14 residues. The CDR3 DNA is TGCAGCGTTGGGTTGGAGGGAGGGCCCTACGAGCAGTACTTC. Its translation is CSVGLEGGPYEQYF.

V gene TRBV4-3 combines with J gene TRBJ2-7; no definite D call. Germline-derived CDR1 and CDR2 are LGHNA and YSLEER. Trimming removed 0 bases from V and 0 bases from J, with 9 bases in between. This CDR3 has 15 residues. DNA for the CDR3: TGCGCCAGCAGCCAAGAGTCTTCGAGCTCCTACGAGCAGTACTTC. This translates into CASSQESSSSYEQYF.

This sequence joins TRBV29-1 and TRBJ2-7; D tentatively reads TRBD1 or TRBD2 (5 bases each). CDR3 length: 14 residues. V lost 4 bases and J lost 7, with 20 bases in between. Germline V CDR1 and CDR2: SQVTM, ANQGSEA. CDR3 bases: TGCAGCGTTGGACTTACGGGGCCGGAGGAGGAGCAGTACTTC. Translation: CSVGLTGPEEEQYF.

This clonotype was picked up many times. This sequence joins TRBV7-2 and TRBJ2-7, with 7 bases fitting TRBD1. Germline values: CDR1 SGHTA, CDR2 FQGNSA. With 4 bases clipped from V and 6 bases from J, the junction kept 3 bases outside the gene matches. The CDR3 is made up of 12 amino acids. The CDR3 region is CASSSTGVEQYF. CDR3 bases: TGTGCCAGCAGCTCTACAGGGGTCGAGCAGTACTTC.

This clonotype was counted only a few times. The rearrangement links TRBV29-1 to TRBJ1-1; TRBD1 matches at 8 bases. The CDR3 is 13 residues long. Per the germline V gene, CDR1 is SQVTM and CDR2 is ANQGSEA. The V gene end was trimmed by 2 bases and the J gene end by 5 bases; junction bases not matched to a gene: 4. Written as DNA, the CDR3 is TGCAGCGTTGAAACAGGGGGAGAAACTGAAGCTTTCTTT. This gives the protein CSVETGGETEAFF.

Ten or more counts support this clonotype. This chain links TRBV3-1 with TRBJ1-5; D is unresolved. The CDR3 sequence is 14 residues long. The ends were cut back, 0 bases at V and 6 bases at J, with 9 bases in the middle. CDR1 is LGHDT, CDR2 YNNKEL, per germline (reference sequence). CDR3 sequence reads: CASSQDLRVQPQHF. The CDR3 nucleotides are TGTGCCAGCAGCCAAGATCTAAGAGTTCAGCCCCAGCATTTT.

There are a few counts of this clonotype. J is TRBJ1-1 and V is TRBV5-1; TRBD1 agrees at 7 bases. In germline, CDR1 is SGHRS, CDR2 YFSETQ. This CDR3 has 14 amino acids. The ends lost 1 base at V and 8 bases at J; junction bases unmatched: 8. As DNA, the CDR3 is TGCGCCAGCAGCTTGTCCGGACAGGCTCGCGAAGCTTTCTTT. Translated: CASSLSGQAREAFF.

This clonotype has only a few counts. The chain carries TRBV27 and TRBJ1-1; tentatively, D is TRBD1 (5 bases). The germline V and J ends were trimmed by 5 bases and 0 bases, with 16 bases remaining between them. CDR3 size: 16 residues. Germline CDR1 reads MNHEY; CDR2 reads SMNVEV (reference sequence). In DNA, the CDR3 is TGTGCCAGCAGTATTTGGGGGGGTTCGATGAACACTGAAGCTTTCTTT. It is translated as CASSIWGGSMNTEAFF.

This clonotype was observed at least ten times. The V call is TRBV12-3 or TRBV12-4, the J call TRBJ1-1; D is possibly TRBD1 (5 bases). The CDR3 is 13 residues long. V dropped 2 bases and J dropped 5 bases, with 9 bases sitting between them. The CDR3, as DNA: TGTGCCAGCAGTTTACGCAGGGAGACTGAAGCTTTCTTT. Translation gives CASSLRRETEAFF.

V usage is TRBV5-5 and J usage is TRBJ2-3; perhaps TRBD2 as D (5 bases). The CDR3 extends over 14 amino acids. CDR1 SGHKS and CDR2 YYEKEE come from the germline V gene (reference sequence). V lost 6 bases, J lost 2 bases, and 13 bases lay in between. The CDR3 coding sequence is TGTGCCAGCATCGAGGGCCGCGACACAGATACGCAGTATTTT. Encoded protein: CASIEGRDTDTQYF.

This clonotype has at least ten counts. The rearrangement uses TRBV7-8 and TRBJ2-7, with 14 bases matching TRBD2. Trimming at V came to 5 bases and at J to 7 bases, leaving 7 bases not matched to a gene. The CDR3 is made up of 15 amino acids. Germline V gene lookup returns CDR1 SGHVS and CDR2 FQNEAQ. The CDR3 sequence is CASSPRTSGRLEQYF. CDR3 coding DNA: TGTGCCAGCAGCCCCCGGACTAGCGGGAGGCTTGAGCAGTACTTC.

This clonotype came up many times. The V and J genes are TRBV15 and TRBJ1-1; D is unclear. V was trimmed by 5 bases and J by 1 base, leaving 14 bases between them. The CDR3 contains 15 residues. Germline-derived CDR1 and CDR2 are LNHNV and YYDKDF (reference sequence). CDR3 coding DNA: TGTGCCACCAGCCCCAAAAGGGTCGCGAACACTGAAGCTTTCTTT. This codes for CATSPKRVANTEAFF.

This clonotype was recorded many times. The chain uses TRBV2 and TRBJ1-1; TRBD1 might be the D (5 bases). The CDR3 loop spans 15 amino acids. Germline assignment: CDR1 SNHLY and CDR2 FYNNEI. The germline V and J ends were trimmed by 7 bases and 0 bases, with 15 bases remaining between them. The CDR3 spells CASKSAGTMNTEAFF. In DNA, the CDR3 is TGTGCCAGCAAATCGGCCGGGACGATGAACACTGAAGCTTTCTTT.